What follows describes a single TCR beta chain. This CDR3 spans 15 amino acids. The ends lost 8 bases at V and 1 base at J; junction bases unmatched: 8. Germline V CDR1 and CDR2: MDHEN, SYDVKM. In the original workflow: For nucleated cells, counts were estimated from reference gene primer amplification. Assay: immunoSEQ multiplex PCR; the TCRdb copy retains only in-frame clones and omits some. V and J calls and clone size are those listed in that table; D and trimming were worked out from the DNA. The table has 150,000 to 200,000 clones, roughly four fifths seen once. These data are taken from a study of blood T cell repertoires in COVID-19. Study-wide background: The analysed material was cDNA or gDNA that came from T cells, B-cell-depleted T cells, or PBMCs.

This TCR derives from a human donor in a cohort sampled during active COVID-19. The chain has TRBV28 and TRBJ1-2; 9 positions match TRBD1. The specimen sequenced was peripheral blood. The CDR3 bases are TGTGCCAGCGCAGGCGGGACAGGGCATAACTATGGCTACACCTTC. Protein product: CASAGGTGHNYGYTF.